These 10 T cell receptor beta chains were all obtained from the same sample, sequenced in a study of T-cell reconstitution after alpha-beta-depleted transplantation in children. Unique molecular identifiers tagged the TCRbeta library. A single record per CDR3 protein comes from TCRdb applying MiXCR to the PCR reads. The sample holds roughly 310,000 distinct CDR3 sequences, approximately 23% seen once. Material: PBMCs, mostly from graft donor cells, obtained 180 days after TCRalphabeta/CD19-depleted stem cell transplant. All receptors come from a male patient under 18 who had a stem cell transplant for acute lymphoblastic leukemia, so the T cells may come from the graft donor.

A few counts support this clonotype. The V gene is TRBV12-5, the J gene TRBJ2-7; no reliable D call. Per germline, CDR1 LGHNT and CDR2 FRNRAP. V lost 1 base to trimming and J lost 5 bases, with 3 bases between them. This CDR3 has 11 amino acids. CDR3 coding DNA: TGTGCTAGTGGTTTGGGGGACGAGCAGTACTTC. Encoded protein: CASGLGDEQYF.

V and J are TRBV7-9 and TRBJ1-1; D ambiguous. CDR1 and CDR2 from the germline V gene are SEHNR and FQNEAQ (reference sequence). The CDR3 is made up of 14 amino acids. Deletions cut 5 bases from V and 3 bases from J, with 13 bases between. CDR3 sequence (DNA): TGTGCCAGCAGCCCTAGGAAGGGTGACACTGAAGCTTTCTTT. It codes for CASSPRKGDTEAFF.

The CDR3 bases are TGTGCCAGCAGTTTTTCTAGCGGGATATACGAGCAGTACTTC. It is translated as CASSFSSGIYEQYF. The chain links TRBV27 to TRBJ2-7; 9 nucleotides match TRBD2. Germline loops: CDR1 MNHEY, CDR2 SMNVEV (reference sequence). J was trimmed by 4 bases and V by 3 bases; bases with no gene match: 4. The CDR3 has 14 amino acids.

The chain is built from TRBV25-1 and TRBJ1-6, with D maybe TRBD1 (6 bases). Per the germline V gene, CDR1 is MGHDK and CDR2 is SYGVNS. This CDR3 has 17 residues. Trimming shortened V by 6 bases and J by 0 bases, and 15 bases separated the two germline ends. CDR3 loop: CASSPAGASSYNSPLHF. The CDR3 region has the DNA TGTGCCAGCAGCCCTGCAGGGGCAAGCTCCTATAATTCACCCCTCCACTTT.

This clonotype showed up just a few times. CDR3 DNA sequence: TGTGCCAGCAGTTTCCCCTGGACTAGCGGGAGCTCCTACAATGAGCAGTTCTTC. It specifies CASSFPWTSGSSYNEQFF. The chain links TRBV12-3 or TRBV12-4 to TRBJ2-1; TRBD2 matches 13 bases. Trimming removed 3 bases from V and 0 bases from J; junction bases left unmatched: 5. The CDR3 loop spans 18 amino acids.

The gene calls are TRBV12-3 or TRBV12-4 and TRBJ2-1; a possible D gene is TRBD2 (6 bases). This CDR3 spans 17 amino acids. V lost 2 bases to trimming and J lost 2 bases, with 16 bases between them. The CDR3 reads CASSLNPSSVPYNEQFF. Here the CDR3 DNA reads TGTGCCAGCAGTTTAAATCCGTCTAGCGTGCCCTACAATGAGCAGTTCTTC.

CDR3 in DNA: TGTGCCAGCAGCTTGATCCCTCGCTCTAGCGGAGATACGCAGTATTTT. Its protein is CASSLIPRSSGDTQYF. The rearrangement uses TRBV7-2 and TRBJ2-3; 7 bases map to TRBD2. CDR1 is SGHTA, CDR2 FQGNSA, per germline. With V trimmed by 3 bases and J by 5 bases, 11 bases remained unmatched. The CDR3 loop spans 16 amino acids.

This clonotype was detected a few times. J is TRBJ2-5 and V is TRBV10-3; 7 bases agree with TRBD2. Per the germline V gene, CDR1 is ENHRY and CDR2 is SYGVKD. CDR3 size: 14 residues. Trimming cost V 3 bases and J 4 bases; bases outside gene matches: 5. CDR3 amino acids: CAISEGAGVETQYF. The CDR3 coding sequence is TGTGCCATCAGTGAAGGTGCGGGAGTAGAGACCCAGTACTTC.

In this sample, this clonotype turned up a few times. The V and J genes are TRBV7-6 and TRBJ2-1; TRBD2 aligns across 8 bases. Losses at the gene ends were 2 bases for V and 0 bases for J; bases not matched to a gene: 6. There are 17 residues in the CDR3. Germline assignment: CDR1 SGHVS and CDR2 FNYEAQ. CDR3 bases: TGTGCCAGCAGCTTATCACCGGGAGGGAGCTCCTACAATGAGCAGTTCTTC. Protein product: CASSLSPGGSSYNEQFF.

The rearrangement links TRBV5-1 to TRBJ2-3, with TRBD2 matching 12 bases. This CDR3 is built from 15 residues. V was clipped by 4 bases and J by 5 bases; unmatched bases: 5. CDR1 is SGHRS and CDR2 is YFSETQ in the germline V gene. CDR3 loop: CASSRLAGEVDTQYF. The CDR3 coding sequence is TGCGCCAGCAGCAGACTAGCGGGAGAGGTAGATACGCAGTATTTT.